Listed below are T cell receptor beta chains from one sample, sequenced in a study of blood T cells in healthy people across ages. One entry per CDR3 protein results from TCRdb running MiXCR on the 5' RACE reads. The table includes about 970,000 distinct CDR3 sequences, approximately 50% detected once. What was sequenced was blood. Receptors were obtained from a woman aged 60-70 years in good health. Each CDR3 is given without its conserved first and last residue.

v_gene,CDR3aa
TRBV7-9,ASSLGLIGTSGMNKEQF
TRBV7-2,ASSPGHSLASDTQY
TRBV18,ASSPPGQTSEQY
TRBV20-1,SARAPAGAQQY
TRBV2,ASSVVQLNYGYT
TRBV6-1,ASGDPTGNYEQY
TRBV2,ASGLSSGYNSPLH
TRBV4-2,ASSQASGSLYEQY
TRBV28,ASSLLGSLPDTQY
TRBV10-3,AISERREFDEQY
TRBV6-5,ASSYTGGIYEQY
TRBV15,ATSRGVGDEQF
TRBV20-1,SARDGPKQF
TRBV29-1,SVRKGTTNEKLF
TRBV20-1,SAINSGQGIHEQY
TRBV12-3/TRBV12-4,ASSLRDREY
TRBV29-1,SVLLGTGELF
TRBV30,AGSVHRYGYT
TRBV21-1,ASRQPRDLVRETQY
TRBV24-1,ATSDQTRTDTQY
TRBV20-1,SGSEWEGSGNEQF
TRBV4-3,ASSLPSAPSGANVLT
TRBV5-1,ASSSGQERTLH
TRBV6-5,ATFSGAGLNEQY
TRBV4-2,AGSQFSRTSEQY
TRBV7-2,ASTMVSTGELF
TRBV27,ASSKQGAGNIQY
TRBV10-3,AIAGLADYEQY
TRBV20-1,SALNRGRADSKNIQY
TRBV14,ASSQEVVTRGEQY
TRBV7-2,ASSFLPVSGANVLT
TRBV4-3,ASSQESPGGPGFDKNIQY
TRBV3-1,ASSQNRGGRSGANVLT
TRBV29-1,SFRGASSYNEQF
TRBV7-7,ASSLGLAGDNEQF
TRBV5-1,ASSARDPTDTQY
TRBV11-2,ASSPRTFETYEQY
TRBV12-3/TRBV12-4,ASSTRLAGFSYEQY
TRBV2,ASSDPGASNYGYT
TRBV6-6,ASSTQGLEPQH
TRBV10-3,AISDHTSDTQY
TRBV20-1,SAPTSGSQETQY
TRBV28,ASSNVYEQY
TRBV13,ASSLGSGLSTDTQY
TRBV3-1,ASSSRHAPAWNEQF
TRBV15,ATSREKQRPLH
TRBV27,ASSPLNGIQETQY
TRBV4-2,ASSQDLSGLAGGSYNEQF
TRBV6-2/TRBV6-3,AGRELQGVGYNEQY
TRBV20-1,SVVYEQF
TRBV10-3,AIRVAGTVVGEQF
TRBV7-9,ASSSSPETQY
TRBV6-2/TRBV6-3,ASSSAGSGANVLT
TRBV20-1,SARQSGRWSEQY